The 9 T cell receptor beta chains reported below all come from one sample, sequenced in a study of CD8+CD57+ T cells in acquired aplastic anemia. Genomic DNA, serving as template, underwent TCR beta VDJ and CDR3 profiling. MiXCR, applied by TCRdb to the reads, yields one record per CDR3 protein. This sample carries some 290,000 distinct CDR3 sequences, 55% to 65% of them seen once, and the ten largest clones take around 7.6%. The sample was sorted CD4+, CD8+, or CD8+CD57+ T cells (not recorded which) from PBMCs. All receptors come from a human donor with severe aplastic anemia or a healthy control (not recorded which).

This clonotype was detected many times. The chain recombines TRBV11-2 with TRBJ2-7; tentatively, D is TRBD1 or TRBD2 (7 bases each). The CDR3 has 14 amino acids. V shed 5 bases and J shed 8 bases, with 19 bases lying between them. From germline, CDR1 is SGHAT and CDR2 FQNNGV. CDR3 protein: CASSLRREGAKQYF. CDR3 nucleotides: TGTGCCAGCAGCCTCCGGAGGGAGGGGGCAAAGCAGTACTTC.

This clonotype was detected many times. The chain recombines TRBV19 with TRBJ1-2; 7 bases line up with TRBD1. Germline-derived CDR1 and CDR2 are LNHDA and SQIVND (reference sequence). This CDR3 is 15 amino acids long. V shed 9 bases and J 2 bases; nucleotides not matched to a gene: 12. CDR3 residues: CARKGSGQENYGYTF. CDR3 DNA: TGTGCCAGAAAGGGGTCCGGACAGGAGAACTATGGCTACACCTTC. The full variable domain, its missing parts supplied by reference TRBV19 and TRBJ1-2, is DGGITQSPKYLFRKEGQNVTLSCEQNLNHDAMYWYRQDPGQGLRLIYYSQIVNDFQKGDIAEGYSVSREKKESFPLTVTSAQKNPTAFYLCARKGSGQENYGYTFGSGTRLTVV.

This clonotype has more than one count but fewer than ten. The V call is TRBV7-8, the J call TRBJ2-5; 7 bases fit TRBD2. The V segment lost 5 bases and the J segment 1 base; nucleotides outside the gene matches: 4. The CDR3 contains 14 residues. Germline V gene data show CDR1 as SGHVS and CDR2 as FQNEAQ. CDR3: CASSKRDFQETQYF. The CDR3 nucleotides read TGTGCCAGCAGCAAGCGGGACTTCCAAGAGACCCAGTACTTC.

CDR3 nucleotide sequence: TGCAGTGCACCTCCGTGCTCCTACGAGCAGTACTTC. Encoded protein: CSAPPCSYEQYF. The chain couples TRBV20-1 to TRBJ2-7; D remains ambiguous. This CDR3 comprises 12 residues. Trimming left V 6 bases short and J 0 bases short, with 9 bases between. CDR1 and CDR2 (germline): DFQATT, SNEGSKA (reference sequence).

This clonotype has a count of ten or more. V is TRBV7-2 and J is TRBJ2-7, with D maybe TRBD2 (6 bases). Germline V gene lookup returns CDR1 SGHTA and CDR2 FQGNSA. Trimming removed 2 bases at V and 5 bases at J, with 25 bases between. This CDR3 contains 18 residues. The CDR3 here is CASSLTRRDSALTDEQYF. The CDR3 DNA follows: TGTGCCAGCAGCTTAACCCGACGGGACTCCGCCTTAACCGACGAGCAGTACTTC.

This chain joins TRBV9 and TRBJ2-3; 9 nucleotides match TRBD1. With 9 bases clipped from V and 9 bases from J, the junction kept 17 bases outside the gene matches. The CDR3 runs 15 residues. Germline CDR1 SGDLS, CDR2 YYNGEE. The CDR3 loop reads CAISESVSGQGTQYF. CDR3 in DNA: TGTGCCATCAGTGAGTCGGTTAGCGGACAGGGGACGCAGTATTTT.

This clonotype was seen ten or more times. The rearrangement links TRBV6-2 or TRBV6-3 to TRBJ2-3; 10 bases map to TRBD2. This CDR3 has 16 amino acids. Germline V gene sequence: CDR1 MNHEY, CDR2 SVGEGT. Trimming at V came to 6 bases and at J to 2 bases, leaving 8 bases not matched to a gene. As DNA, the CDR3 is TGTGCCAGCAGCCTCTTACTAGCGGGGACCACAGATACGCAGTATTTT. Its protein is CASSLLLAGTTDTQYF.

V is TRBV6-1 and J is TRBJ1-2, with 9 bases matching TRBD1. This CDR3 has 17 residues. V dropped 5 bases and J dropped 4; count of bases not matched to a gene: 14. CDR1 is MNHNS, CDR2 SASEGT, per germline. In nucleotides, the CDR3 is TGTGCCAGCAGTTACGTGGGACAGGGTGTTGGAATCTATGGCTACACCTTC. Translating gives CASSYVGQGVGIYGYTF.

This rearrangement joins TRBV7-9 to TRBJ2-7; possibly TRBD1 for D (6 bases). Per germline, CDR1 SEHNR and CDR2 FQNEAQ (reference sequence). CDR3 length equals 14 residues. Between the trimmed V and J ends, which lost 5 bases and 2 bases, there was a span of 13 bases. CDR3 DNA sequence: TGTGCCAGCAGCCCTACAGGGTCTCCCTACGAGCAGTACTTC. Its translation is CASSPTGSPYEQYF.